This TCR beta chain was found in a study of blood T cell repertoires in COVID-19. As for the study in general: Whether acute or convalescent, the COVID-19 samples came from the United States, Italy and Spain. PBMCs, B-cell-depleted T cells, or T cells were the source of the cDNA or gDNA that made up the material.

Germline assignment: CDR1 SGHVS and CDR2 FQNEAQ. The CDR3 is 15 residues long. V dropped 5 bases and J dropped 4; count of bases not matched to a gene: 7. The repertoire was sequenced with immunoSEQ multiplex PCR; TCRdb's copy has only in-frame clones and lacks some. The sample lists under 350,000 clones; 89% were seen once. This sequence originates from a man aged 45-60 years with acute or convalescent COVID-19. This chain joins TRBV7-8 and TRBJ1-4, with 7 positions matching TRBD1. Sequencing input: peripheral blood. The CDR3 DNA sequence: TGTGCCAGCAGCCTCCGGGACAGCGGTAATGAAAAACTGTTTTTT. Protein product: CASSLRDSGNEKLFF.